The 26 T cell receptor beta chains below were found in one sample sequenced in a study of regulatory T cells in long-lasting Graves disease. Construction of the TCR beta libraries employed iRepertoire HTBI primers in conjunction with Arm-PCR of CDR3 regions. A single record per CDR3 protein comes from TCRdb applying MiXCR to the multiplex PCR reads. The repertoire holds roughly 500,000 distinct CDR3 sequences, with roughly 14% as singletons. Time point denoted: newly diagnosed GD, antithyroid drugs for less than 3 months. TCR sequences were obtained from RNA taken from PBMCs. These data also formed part of another study, on T cells in Graves' hyperthyroidism and ophthalmopathy.

The sequences come from peripheral blood mononuclear cells (PBMCs), collected at new diagnosis, from a patient treated with antithyroid drugs. Source of these receptors: a man younger than 40 with Graves disease.

The chain recombines TRBV20-1 with TRBJ2-7, with D unresolved. Germline-derived CDR1 and CDR2 are DFQATT and SNEGSKA (reference sequence). This CDR3 spans 15 amino acids. V lost 0 bases and J 0 bases, leaving 12 bases between the germline ends. The CDR3 region is CSARDEWVSSYEQYF. The CDR3 coding sequence is TGCAGTGCTAGAGATGAGTGGGTGAGCTCCTACGAGCAGTACTTC.

This clonotype has more than one count but fewer than ten. The chain carries TRBV7-2 and TRBJ2-5, with a possible D match to TRBD2 (5 bases). Between the trimmed V and J ends, which lost 3 bases and 1 base, there was a span of 9 bases. CDR1 SGHTA and CDR2 FQGNSA come from the germline V gene. The CDR3 has 14 amino acids. The CDR3 region has the DNA TGTGCCAGCAGCTTCACGGCGGGCCAAGAGACCCAGTACTTC. The encoded protein is CASSFTAGQETQYF.

This clonotype was seen only a few times. This sequence joins TRBV27 and TRBJ2-7, with 12 bases aligning to TRBD1. CDR3 size: 15 residues. The germline V gene has CDR1 MNHEY and CDR2 SMNVEV (reference sequence). Losses at the gene ends were 1 base for V and 7 bases for J; bases not matched to a gene: 5. CDR3 DNA: TGTGCCAGCAGTTTATTGGGACAGGGGGCGCGGGAGCAGTACTTC. Its protein product is CASSLLGQGAREQYF.

This clonotype was counted a few times. This chain joins TRBV19 and TRBJ1-4; 10 nucleotides match TRBD1. Trimming at V came to 6 bases and at J to 0 bases, leaving 7 bases not matched to a gene. The CDR3 runs 17 residues. Germline V gene lookup returns CDR1 LNHDA and CDR2 SQIVND (reference sequence). The CDR3 loop reads CASSPGQGVATNEKLFF. The CDR3 coding sequence is TGTGCCAGTAGCCCTGGACAGGGGGTAGCAACTAATGAAAAACTGTTTTTT.

This chain connects TRBV6-1 to TRBJ1-5, with D perhaps matching TRBD1 (6 bases). Looked up from germline, CDR1 is MNHNS and CDR2 is SASEGT. This CDR3 region has 14 residues. The germline V and J ends were trimmed by 4 bases and 6 bases, with 13 bases remaining between them. CDR3 DNA sequence: TGTGCCAGCAGTGTCACCAGGGGAGGTCAGCCCCAGCATTTT. Translated: CASSVTRGGQPQHF.

In this sample, this clonotype turned up a few times. V usage is TRBV24-1 and J usage is TRBJ1-4; 7 positions agree with TRBD1. V lost 4 bases, J lost 4 bases, and 2 bases stayed unmatched. The CDR3 consists of 14 residues. Germline V gene data show CDR1 as KGHDR and CDR2 as SFDVKD. CDR3 residues: CATSETGNNEKLFF. CDR3 coding DNA: TGTGCCACCAGTGAGACAGGGAATAATGAAAAACTGTTTTTT.

Only a few counts were recorded for this clonotype. The V call is TRBV7-6, the J call TRBJ2-2; 10 positions agree with TRBD2. With V trimmed by 5 bases and J by 8 bases, 8 bases remained unmatched. CDR1 SGHVS and CDR2 FNYEAQ come from the germline V gene. This CDR3 contains 15 residues. This chain's CDR3 is CASSPAGGESGELFF. CDR3 nucleotides: TGTGCCAGCAGCCCAGCGGGAGGGGAATCGGGGGAGCTGTTTTTT.

At least ten counts were recorded for this clonotype. V and J are TRBV29-1 and TRBJ2-7; D tentatively reads TRBD1 or TRBD2 (5 bases each). The V end lost 4 bases, the J end lost 6 bases, and 13 bases lay between the germline ends. Germline loops: CDR1 SQVTM, CDR2 ANQGSEA. This CDR3 spans 12 amino acids. The CDR3 nucleotides read TGCAGCGTTGGCTCAGGGACCGGCGAGCAGTACTTC. This sequence encodes CSVGSGTGEQYF.

This clonotype was found many times. The V gene is TRBV20-1, the J gene TRBJ1-5, with D maybe TRBD1 (5 bases). With 6 bases removed from V and 2 bases from J, the gap between germline ends came to 14 bases. The germline V gene encodes CDR1 DFQATT and CDR2 SNEGSKA (reference sequence). This CDR3 is built from 14 residues. The CDR3 DNA follows: TGCAGTGCCAGGAGGGGATATGGCAATCAGCCCCAGCATTTT. The encoded protein is CSARRGYGNQPQHF.

This clonotype was detected ten times or more. The V call is TRBV7-9, the J call TRBJ2-7, with 7 bases that match TRBD2. Germline V gene sequence: CDR1 SEHNR, CDR2 FQNEAQ (reference sequence). The CDR3 loop spans 16 amino acids. Trimming cost V 0 bases and J 3 bases; bases outside gene matches: 8. CDR3 nucleotides: TGTGCCAGCAGCTTAGCCCCGGCGGGAGCCCGCTACGAGCAGTACTTC. Residues: CASSLAPAGARYEQYF.

This clonotype has ten or more counts. The CDR3 spells CASSFTDNSNQPQHF. CDR3 DNA: TGTGCCAGCAGTTTCACCGACAATAGCAATCAGCCCCAGCATTTT. V usage is TRBV12-3 or TRBV12-4 and J usage is TRBJ1-5; D gene unclear. V shed 3 bases and J shed 0 bases, with 9 bases lying between them. CDR3 length: 15 residues.

V is TRBV7-2 and J is TRBJ1-4, with a weak D call TRBD1 (5 bases). V lost 4 bases and J 6 bases, leaving 9 bases between the germline ends. This CDR3 spans 13 amino acids. Germline CDR1 and CDR2: SGHTA and FQGNSA. The DNA for the CDR3 is TGTGCCAGCAGCTACCTGGGGGATGAAAAACTGTTTTTT. This translates into CASSYLGDEKLFF.

This clonotype was recorded at least ten times. The J gene is TRBJ2-4, the V gene TRBV3-1, with a tentative D call TRBD1 (6 bases). V was clipped by 5 bases and J by 1 base, with 9 bases between them. The length of the CDR3 is 14 residues. Germline V gene data show CDR1 as LGHDT and CDR2 as YNNKEL (reference sequence). In nucleotides, the CDR3 is TGTGCCAGCAGCTTAACAGGGGCCAAAAACATTCAGTACTTC. Protein: CASSLTGAKNIQYF.

This clonotype was counted between two and nine times. The junction and the germline gene differ at one end; a read error may be behind it. V gene TRBV12-3 or TRBV12-4 combines with J gene TRBJ2-4; 11 positions agree with TRBD1. The CDR3 loop spans 20 amino acids. CDR3 nucleotide sequence: TGTGCCAGCAGTTTTATTTACGGACAGGGGGCGCCGACGACCAAAAGCATTCAGTACTTC. It codes for CASSFIYGQGAPTTKSIQYF.

The chain couples TRBV4-1 to TRBJ2-2; 10 bases line up with TRBD2. Germline V lookup: CDR1 MGHRA, CDR2 YSYEKL. V lost 4 bases to trimming and J lost 5 bases; unmatched junction nucleotides: 7. This CDR3 is 16 amino acids long. DNA of the CDR3: TGCGCCAGCAGCCGGGTAGCGGGAGGTGTAACCGGGGAGCTGTTTTTT. Its translation: CASSRVAGGVTGELFF.

This clonotype was observed a few times. V gene TRBV18 combines with J gene TRBJ1-5, with a tentative D call TRBD1 (5 bases). Germline assignment: CDR1 KGHSH and CDR2 LQKENI. This CDR3 contains 16 residues. The V gene lost 1 base and the J gene lost 3 bases, with 13 bases spanning the gap. The CDR3 DNA reads TGTGCCAGCTCACCACAATCCTGGGGGGACAATCAGCCCCAGCATTTT. Translation: CASSPQSWGDNQPQHF.

This clonotype has at least ten counts. This sequence joins TRBV15 and TRBJ1-4; possibly TRBD1 for D (6 bases). Trimming pared 8 bases from V and 6 bases from J, leaving 13 bases between. CDR1 is LNHNV, CDR2 YYDKDF, per germline (reference sequence). This CDR3 has 13 residues. CDR3 DNA: TGTGCCACCCGGACAGTTTATGATGAAAAACTGTTTTTT. It codes for CATRTVYDEKLFF. The full variable domain, rest sourced from reference TRBV15 and TRBJ1-4, is DAMVIQNPRYQVTQFGKPVTLSCSQTLNHNVMYWYQQKSSQAPKLLFHYYDKDFNNEADTPDNFQSRRPNTSFCFLDIRSPGLGDTAMYLCATRTVYDEKLFFGSGTQLSVL.

This clonotype was counted at least ten times. This chain connects TRBV29-1 to TRBJ1-1; TRBD1 might be the D (5 bases). The germline V and J ends were trimmed by 5 bases and 1 base, with 14 bases remaining between them. The CDR3 spans 14 residues. Germline loops: CDR1 SQVTM, CDR2 ANQGSEA. CDR3 nucleotide sequence: TGCAGCGTTCGGGCTGGGGCAGCGAACACTGAAGCTTTCTTT. This gives the protein CSVRAGAANTEAFF.

The chain carries TRBV14 and TRBJ2-7, with 9 positions matching TRBD2. The V gene's germline CDR1 is SGHDN and CDR2 FVKESK. After removal of 3 bases from V and 9 bases from J, the junction contained 9 bases not matched to a gene. CDR3 size: 14 residues. The CDR3: CASSQGASGTVQYF. DNA for the CDR3: TGTGCCAGCAGCCAGGGAGCTAGCGGGACCGTGCAGTACTTC.

In its sample, this clonotype was seen many times. For the CDR3, the DNA is TGTGCCAGCAGTTTAAGGATGGGAGGAGAAGCTTTCTTT. It specifies CASSLRMGGEAFF. The rearrangement links TRBV27 to TRBJ1-1; the D is unclear. The V end lost 2 bases, the J end lost 8 bases, and 12 bases lay between the germline ends. Germline V gene lookup returns CDR1 MNHEY and CDR2 SMNVEV (reference sequence). The CDR3 loop spans 13 amino acids.

There are many counts of this clonotype. The chain uses TRBV27 and TRBJ2-5; D may be TRBD1 or TRBD2 (6 bases each). The V and J ends lost 4 bases and 5 bases respectively, with 11 bases between them. The CDR3 contains 13 residues. Germline values: CDR1 MNHEY, CDR2 SMNVEV (reference sequence). The CDR3 nucleotides are TGTGCCAGCAGTTCGCAGGGGAGGGAGACCCAGTACTTC. Translating it yields CASSSQGRETQYF.

In this sample, this clonotype turned up many times. The chain uses TRBV24-1 and TRBJ2-5; either TRBD1 or TRBD2 may supply D (6 bases each). Trimming stripped 5 bases from V and 5 bases from J, with 20 bases between. Per germline, CDR1 KGHDR and CDR2 SFDVKD. This CDR3 region has 16 residues. In DNA form, the CDR3 reads TGTGCCACCAGTGCCCTGGGGGGACACACGGGGGAGACCCAGTACTTC. Translating gives CATSALGGHTGETQYF.

As regards this clonotype: A much larger clone differs by one base, so this may be a read error. The chain combines TRBV5-1 with TRBJ2-3; tentative D call: TRBD1 (5 bases). Germline CDR1 is SGHRS and CDR2 is YFSETQ. The CDR3 consists of 12 residues. The CDR3 loop reads CASSGKTDTEYF. As DNA, the CDR3 is TGCGCCAGCAGCGGTAAGACAGATACGGAGTATTTT.

This clonotype was seen more than once but under ten times. A much larger clone differs from this one at a single base, so this may be a read error. The rearrangement joins TRBV12-3 or TRBV12-4 to TRBJ2-1, with D possibly TRBD2 on 5 matching bases. The CDR3 runs 14 residues. CDR3 loop: CTSSLASPNNEQFF. The CDR3 DNA reads as TGTACCAGCAGTTTAGCTAGCCCAAACAATGAGCAGTTCTTC.

The chain couples TRBV20-1 to TRBJ1-1; tentative D call: TRBD1 (5 bases). CDR1 and CDR2 from the germline V gene are DFQATT and SNEGSKA (reference sequence). This CDR3 spans 13 amino acids. V was clipped by 1 base and J by 4 bases, with 10 bases between them. The CDR3 DNA reads as TGCAGTGCTAGAGGTACAGGAAGCACTGAAGCTTTCTTT. It translates to CSARGTGSTEAFF.

This clonotype has a count of ten or more. This chain joins TRBV12-3 or TRBV12-4 and TRBJ1-3; perhaps TRBD1 as D (5 bases). V lost 11 bases and J lost 3, with 17 bases in between. The CDR3 length is 14 residues. In nucleotides, the CDR3 is TGTGCCTTACGGGTCGGGGGTTTTGGAAACACCATATATTTT. It yields the protein CALRVGGFGNTIYF.